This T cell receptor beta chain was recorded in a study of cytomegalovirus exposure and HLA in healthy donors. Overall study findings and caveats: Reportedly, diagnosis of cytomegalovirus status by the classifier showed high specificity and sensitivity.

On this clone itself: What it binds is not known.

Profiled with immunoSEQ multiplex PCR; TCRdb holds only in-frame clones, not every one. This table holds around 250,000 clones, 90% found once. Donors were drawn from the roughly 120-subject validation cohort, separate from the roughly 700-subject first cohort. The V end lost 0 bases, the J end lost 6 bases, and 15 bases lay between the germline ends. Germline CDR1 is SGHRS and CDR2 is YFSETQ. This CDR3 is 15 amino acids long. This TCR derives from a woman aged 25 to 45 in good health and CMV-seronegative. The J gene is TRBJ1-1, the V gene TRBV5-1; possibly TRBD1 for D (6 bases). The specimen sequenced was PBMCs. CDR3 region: CASSLAGGRGAEAFF. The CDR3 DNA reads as TGCGCCAGCAGCTTGGCCGGGGGGCGTGGGGCTGAAGCTTTCTTT.